This TCR beta chain is drawn from a study of CD8 T cells in Susac syndrome. Trimming stripped 3 bases from V and 7 bases from J, with 15 bases between. The CDR3 sequence is 13 residues long. Germline V lookup: CDR1 SQVTM, CDR2 ANQGSEA. cDNA came from about 0.51 to 1 ug RNA primed by random hexamers. With immunoSEQ multiplex PCR, TCR beta CDR3 was amplified across 54 Vbeta and 13 Jbeta. TCRdb re-called the immunoSEQ multiplex PCR reads with MiXCR, one entry per CDR3 protein. The data show around 230,000 distinct CDR3 sequences, 95% seen once. TEMRA cells were FACS-enriched, unlike CD8+ and CD4+ T cells, which were negatively isolated. Study results and limitations: It was acknowledged in the study that the number of individuals who were included in its TCR sequencing and HLA analysis was relatively small.

In the case of this clonotype: As yet, its antigen is unknown.

The chain uses TRBV29-1 and TRBJ1-1; D may be TRBD1 (6 bases). The TCR comes from a human donor with multiple sclerosis. Sequenced sample: CD4+ T cells from PBMCs. This CDR3 reads CSVEKDSHFEAFF. The CDR3 nucleotides read TGCAGCGTTGAGAAGGACAGCCACTTTGAAGCTTTCTTT.